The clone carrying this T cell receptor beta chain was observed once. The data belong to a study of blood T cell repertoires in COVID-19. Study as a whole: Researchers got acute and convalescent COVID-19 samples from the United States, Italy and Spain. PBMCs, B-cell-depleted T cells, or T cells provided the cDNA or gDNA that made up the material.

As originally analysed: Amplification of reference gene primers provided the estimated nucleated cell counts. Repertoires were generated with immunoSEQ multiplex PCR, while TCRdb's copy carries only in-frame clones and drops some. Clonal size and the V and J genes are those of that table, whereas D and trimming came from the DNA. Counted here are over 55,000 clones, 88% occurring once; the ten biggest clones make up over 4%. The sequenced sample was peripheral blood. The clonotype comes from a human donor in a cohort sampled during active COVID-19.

The CDR3 spells CASSTGNNEKLFF. As DNA, the CDR3 is TGTGCCAGTAGTACGGGAAATAATGAAAAACTGTTTTTT. The rearrangement joins TRBV19 to TRBJ1-4; D gene uncertain. V was cut by 4 bases and J by 4 bases, with 7 bases left in between. CDR3 length: 13 amino acids. Germline assignment: CDR1 LNHDA and CDR2 SQIVND (reference sequence).